One sample yielded the 17 T cell receptor beta chains listed below, sequenced in a study of post-analysis software for immune sequencing data. The study's findings and limits: When patients were compared with controls, a handful of TRBV segments were more frequent, TRBV5-6, TRBV5-1 and TRBV20-1 among them.

Presence of unique molecular identifiers characterized the TCR beta cDNA libraries. TCRdb itself ran the PCR reads through MiXCR, one entry per CDR3 protein. The sample records about 760,000 distinct CDR3 sequences, 25% to 30% being singletons. For these receptors, no antigen is known. The specimen was blood. All receptors derive from a girl aged 10 to 17 with multiple sclerosis.

The rearrangement links TRBV5-6 to TRBJ2-5; D tentatively fits TRBD1 or TRBD2 (6 bases each). Looked up from germline, CDR1 is SGHDT and CDR2 is YYEEEE. This CDR3 has 18 amino acids. Trimming took 4 bases from V and 1 from J, leaving 23 bases between them. CDR3: CASSALPQGGPVQETQYF. CDR3 sequence (DNA): TGTGCCAGCAGCGCTCTCCCTCAAGGGGGGCCAGTCCAAGAGACCCAGTACTTC.

The rearrangement joins TRBV6-2 or TRBV6-3 to TRBJ2-1; D is ambiguous. Per germline, CDR1 MNHEY and CDR2 SVGEGT. V was shortened by 6 bases and J by 13 bases, with 25 bases between the two germline ends. The CDR3 loop spans 15 amino acids. The chain's CDR3 is CASSPFGSGGETQFF. The CDR3 coding sequence is TGTGCCAGCAGCCCCTTTGGTTCGGGTGGAGAGACCCAGTTCTTC.

This clonotype turned up a few times. The rearrangement uses TRBV10-3 and TRBJ2-3; the D gene is possibly TRBD2 (7 bases). This CDR3 is built from 15 residues. Per the germline V gene, CDR1 is ENHRY and CDR2 is SYGVKD. With 8 bases removed from V and 3 bases from J, the gap between germline ends came to 18 bases. The CDR3 region is CAIGGADRGTDTQYF. For the CDR3, the DNA is TGTGCCATCGGGGGGGCAGACCGGGGGACAGATACGCAGTATTTT.

The rearrangement links TRBV5-1 to TRBJ2-4; no reliable D call. CDR1 is SGHRS, CDR2 YFSETQ, per germline. The CDR3 has 14 amino acids. V dropped 4 bases and J dropped 8 bases, with 16 bases sitting between them. CDR3 amino acids: CASSLQVTPDIQYF. The CDR3 nucleotides read TGCGCCAGCAGCCTCCAGGTCACCCCGGACATTCAGTACTTC.

The chain recombines TRBV20-1 with TRBJ2-2, with 7 bases lining up with TRBD2. Germline CDR1 is DFQATT and CDR2 is SNEGSKA (reference sequence). The CDR3 consists of 13 residues. Germline trimming cut 4 bases from V and 5 bases from J; bases unmatched to any gene: 4. DNA of the CDR3: TGCAGTGCTATTCGCGGGAGAACCGGGGAGCTGTTTTTT. It is translated as CSAIRGRTGELFF.

The chain joins TRBV20-1 to TRBJ1-5, with D perhaps TRBD1 (5 bases). Deletions cut 2 bases from V and 5 bases from J, with 10 bases between. The CDR3 has 13 residues. Germline values: CDR1 DFQATT, CDR2 SNEGSKA (reference sequence). The CDR3 sequence is CSARKGQDQPQHF. CDR3 sequence (DNA): TGCAGTGCTAGAAAGGGGCAGGATCAGCCCCAGCATTTT.

Ten or more counts support this clonotype. J is TRBJ2-5 and V is TRBV5-8; D is perhaps TRBD1 or TRBD2 (5 bases each). The CDR3 covers 16 residues. Trimming removed 4 bases from V and 5 bases from J, with 21 bases in between. The germline CDR1 and CDR2 sequences are SGHTS and YDEGEE. This CDR3 is CASSPRGAGNGETQYF. Written as DNA, the CDR3 is TGTGCCAGCAGCCCTAGAGGGGCAGGGAATGGGGAGACCCAGTACTTC.

This clonotype showed up many times. The chain employs TRBV29-1 and TRBJ1-2, with D hard to call. The V end was cut by 0 bases, the J end by 7 bases, with 12 bases between. From germline, CDR1 is SQVTM and CDR2 ANQGSEA. The CDR3 is made up of 13 amino acids. Here the CDR3 DNA reads TGCAGCGTTGAAGAAGGTGGAGGGTCTGGCTACACCTTC. It is translated as CSVEEGGGSGYTF.

This clonotype was counted only a few times. The chain joins TRBV24-1 to TRBJ2-1; D possibly uses TRBD1 or TRBD2 (5 bases each). V was cut by 6 bases and J by 8 bases, with 16 bases left in between. The CDR3 runs to 14 residues. Germline assignment: CDR1 KGHDR and CDR2 SFDVKD. CDR3 sequence reads: CATSQRGVLDEQFF. In nucleotides, the CDR3 is TGTGCCACCAGTCAACGAGGGGTTTTGGATGAGCAGTTCTTC.

The CDR3, as DNA: TGTGCCAGCAGCCTACTTGGTTGGGGCCCCATCCAAGAGACCCAGTACTTC. Protein: CASSLLGWGPIQETQYF. The chain is built from TRBV7-8 and TRBJ2-5, with a possible D match to TRBD1 (5 bases). V shed 5 bases and J shed 1 base, with 20 bases lying between them. Per germline, CDR1 SGHVS and CDR2 FQNEAQ. The CDR3 has 17 amino acids.

This clonotype was seen repeatedly, ten times or more. J is TRBJ2-5 and V is TRBV27; unclear D gene. Germline V lookup: CDR1 MNHEY, CDR2 SMNVEV (reference sequence). This CDR3 comprises 15 residues. V was shortened by 1 base and J by 5 bases, with 14 bases between the two germline ends. CDR3 DNA sequence: TGTGCCAGCAGTTTATGGGCACTTAATACGGAGACCCAGTACTTC. This translates into CASSLWALNTETQYF.

The sample holds a few counts of this clonotype. The chain is built from TRBV7-2 and TRBJ1-1; D is unclear. The CDR3 is 13 amino acids. In germline, CDR1 is SGHTA, CDR2 FQGNSA. V lost 5 bases to trimming and J lost 11 bases, with 18 bases between them. CDR3 protein: CASSARPGMIAFF. Here the CDR3 DNA reads TGTGCCAGCAGCGCCCGCCCCGGGATGATTGCTTTCTTT.

This clonotype was seen only a few times. The genes are TRBV13 and TRBJ2-5; a possible D gene is TRBD2 (6 bases). Germline values: CDR1 PRHDT, CDR2 FYEKMQ (reference sequence). V gave up 5 bases and J gave up 5 bases, with 15 bases separating them. The length of the CDR3 is 14 residues. The CDR3 spells CASSPRASVETQYF. For the CDR3, the DNA is TGTGCCAGCAGCCCCCGGGCTAGCGTGGAGACCCAGTACTTC.

This clonotype has a handful of counts. This chain uses TRBV5-5 with TRBJ2-7; 13 bases fit TRBD2. The CDR3 has 16 residues. Trimming removed 3 bases from V and 0 bases from J; junction bases left unmatched: 3. In germline, CDR1 is SGHKS, CDR2 YYEKEE (reference sequence). Written as DNA, the CDR3 is TGTGCCAGCAGCTGGGGACTAGCGGGAATCTCCTACGAGCAGTACTTC. Protein sequence: CASSWGLAGISYEQYF.

This clonotype has just a few counts. This chain links TRBV6-2 or TRBV6-3 with TRBJ2-3, with 9 bases identical to TRBD2. V lost 0 bases to trimming and J lost 6 bases; unmatched junction nucleotides: 7. Germline CDR1 is MNHEY and CDR2 is SVGEGT. The CDR3 spans 16 residues. As DNA, the CDR3 is TGTGCCAGCAGTTACTCGGCTAGCGGGAACCGTGATACGCAGTATTTT. It codes for CASSYSASGNRDTQYF.

This clonotype was counted at least ten times. Relative to the germline gene, one junction end is altered; a read error may explain this. The genes are TRBV3-1 and TRBJ2-5; D gene unclear. This CDR3 has 13 amino acids. CDR1 and CDR2 from the germline V gene are LGHDT and YNNKEL (reference sequence). DNA of the CDR3: TGCGCCAGCAGCTTGGGATCAGAAGAGACCCAGTACTTC. Amino acids: CASSLGSEETQYF.

This clonotype appeared a few times. CDR3: CSALGPLGGNEQFF. CDR3 bases: TGCAGTGCTCTAGGACCTCTGGGGGGCAATGAGCAGTTCTTC. The J gene is TRBJ2-1, the V gene TRBV20-1; tentative D call: TRBD2 (6 bases). This CDR3 is 14 amino acids long. CDR1 and CDR2 from the germline V gene are DFQATT and SNEGSKA (reference sequence). V lost 5 bases to trimming and J lost 6 bases, with 17 bases between them.